The 12 T cell receptor beta chains in this list originate from one sample, sequenced in a study of blood T cells in healthy people across ages. Through a sample-barcoded 5' primer and a J-beta primer mix, a second PCR was run for 7 to 11 cycles. TCRdb used MiXCR to reprocess the 5' RACE reads, holding one entry per CDR3 protein. The table shows hundreds of thousands of distinct CDR3 sequences, with 21% occurring only once. Sequences were obtained from blood. The receptors originated from a man aged 70 or older in good health.

This clonotype was observed a few times. The chain is built from TRBV27 and TRBJ2-1; D is uncertain. The CDR3 consists of 14 residues. V was pared by 5 bases and J by 3 bases, with 11 bases between. Germline V gene sequence: CDR1 MNHEY, CDR2 SMNVEV (reference sequence). The CDR3 loop reads CASSPLGDYNEQFF. The CDR3 DNA reads TGTGCCAGCAGTCCCCTTGGGGACTACAATGAGCAGTTCTTC.

A note on this clonotype: A clone one base away is much larger, so this may be a read error. It is likely a read error, because the conserved phenylalanine at the end of the CDR3 is missing. The chain joins TRBV2 to TRBJ1-5, with 7 positions matching TRBD1. Germline V lookup: CDR1 SNHLY, CDR2 FYNNEI. This CDR3 is 15 amino acids long. Losses at the gene ends were 6 bases for V and 7 bases for J; bases not matched to a gene: 12. The CDR3 here is CASRGMTGRWQPQHL. CDR3 nucleotide sequence: TGTGCCAGCAGGGGTATGACAGGGAGGTGGCAGCCCCAGCATCTT.

This clonotype has a handful of counts. The chain joins TRBV7-2 to TRBJ2-7; 11 nucleotides align to TRBD2. The V gene end was trimmed by 0 bases and the J gene end by 5 bases; junction bases not matched to a gene: 9. The CDR3 runs 17 residues. In germline, CDR1 is SGHTA, CDR2 FQGNSA. CDR3 nucleotides: TGTGCCAGCAGCTTAGCGATCGCTAGCGGGAGGTGGAACGAGCAGTACTTC. Amino acid sequence: CASSLAIASGRWNEQYF.

Regarding this clonotype: A much larger clone lies a single base off, so this may be a read error. This chain uses TRBV6-1 with TRBJ2-5; D is unclear. The CDR3 runs to 11 residues. Germline CDR1 and CDR2: MNHNS and SASEGT. The CDR3 DNA reads TGTGCCAGCGAACAGAGAGAGACCCGGTACTTC. Its protein product is CASEQRETRYF.

Many counts were recorded for this clonotype. V and J are TRBV7-2 and TRBJ2-7; 7 positions match TRBD2. The V segment lost 0 bases and the J segment 2 bases; nucleotides outside the gene matches: 13. From germline, CDR1 is SGHTA and CDR2 FQGNSA. The CDR3 runs 18 residues. The CDR3 sequence: CASSLAGSGIVVAYEQYF. The CDR3 nucleotides are TGTGCCAGCAGCTTAGCGGGAAGCGGGATAGTTGTGGCCTACGAGCAGTACTTC.

This chain connects TRBV28 to TRBJ2-2, with D perhaps being TRBD1 or TRBD2 (5 bases each). CDR3 length: 17 residues. The V end lost 6 bases, the J end lost 0 bases, and 17 bases lay between the germline ends. Germline V gives CDR1 MDHEN, CDR2 SYDVKM. The DNA of the CDR3 is TGTGCCAGCAGCAAGAGGGAAGACAGATCGAACACCGGGGAGCTGTTTTTT. This codes for CASSKREDRSNTGELFF.

This clonotype was counted at least ten times. The chain has TRBV10-3 and TRBJ2-2; D is unresolved. V shed 2 bases and J shed 1 base, with 5 bases lying between them. The CDR3 length is 14 residues. Germline V lookup: CDR1 ENHRY, CDR2 SYGVKD. CDR3 sequence reads: CAISEKRNTGELFF. The CDR3 DNA follows: TGTGCCATCAGTGAGAAAAGGAACACCGGGGAGCTGTTTTTT.

The rearrangement joins TRBV5-1 to TRBJ1-1; weak D call: TRBD1 (5 bases). This CDR3 comprises 15 residues. Germline-derived CDR1 and CDR2 are SGHRS and YFSETQ. Trimming took off 0 bases at V and 5 bases at J, with 14 bases between the two ends. CDR3 nucleotide sequence: TGCGCCAGCAGCTTGGAGGCAGGGTCGGTTACTGAAGCTTTCTTT. Translation gives CASSLEAGSVTEAFF.

This clonotype has just a few counts. The rearrangement links TRBV12-3 or TRBV12-4 to TRBJ2-2; D possibly corresponds to TRBD1 (7 bases). Trimming shortened V by 8 bases and J by 4 bases, and 14 bases separated the two germline ends. The CDR3 is 14 amino acids. CDR3 DNA sequence: TGTGCCAGCGCGGGACAGCATCTCACCGGGGAGCTGTTTTTT. This translates into CASAGQHLTGELFF.

This clonotype was counted a few times. This chain links TRBV2 with TRBJ2-5, with 13 bases matching TRBD2. J gave up 4 bases and V 0 bases, and 2 bases lay outside the gene matches. From germline, CDR1 is SNHLY and CDR2 FYNNEI. CDR3 length equals 16 residues. As DNA, the CDR3 is TGTGCCAGCAGTGAAGCGCGACTAGCGGGAGGAGAGACCCAGTACTTC. Translation: CASSEARLAGGETQYF.

The chain combines TRBV24-1 with TRBJ2-7; D remains unclear. Germline-derived CDR1 and CDR2 are KGHDR and SFDVKD. The CDR3 is 13 residues long. V was clipped by 4 bases and J by 0 bases, with 6 bases between them. The CDR3 sequence is CATSESRSYEQYF. The CDR3 nucleotides read TGTGCCACCAGTGAGTCACGCTCCTACGAGCAGTACTTC.

The chain has TRBV10-3 and TRBJ2-1, with 8 positions matching TRBD2. Germline V CDR1 and CDR2: ENHRY, SYGVKD. This CDR3 comprises 12 residues. CDR3 nucleotide sequence: TGTGCTTCGGGTAGCGGGGACAATGAGCAGTTCTTC. It translates to CASGSGDNEQFF.